Shown below are 17 T cell receptor beta chains from a single sample sequenced in a study of cytomegalovirus exposure and HLA in healthy donors. PCR amplification relied on 60 Vbeta primers (plus 13 Jbeta primers). TCRdb keeps only in-frame clones here, not all; method: immunoSEQ multiplex PCR. The profile shows some 140,000 clones, around four fifths of them singletons. The specimen was PBMCs. These receptors all stem from a man aged 35 to 55 in good health and CMV-seronegative.

This rearrangement joins TRBV11-2 to TRBJ2-3; weak D call: TRBD2 (6 bases). CDR1 SGHAT and CDR2 FQNNGV come from the germline V gene. The CDR3 runs 15 residues. Trimming removed 3 bases at V and 1 base at J, with 11 bases between. For the CDR3, the DNA is TGTGCCAGCAGCTTGGCGGGGCCCGGCACAGATACGCAGTATTTT. It codes for CASSLAGPGTDTQYF.

The sample holds a few counts of this clone. The chain is built from TRBV7-8 and TRBJ1-5, with a tentative D call TRBD1 (6 bases). V shed 5 bases and J shed 9 bases, with 20 bases lying between them. This CDR3 spans 15 amino acids. Per germline, CDR1 SGHVS and CDR2 FQNEAQ. The CDR3, as DNA: TGTGCCAGCAGCCCGACTGGGACAAGCGGGGCGCCCCAGCATTTT. This encodes CASSPTGTSGAPQHF.

In this sample, this clone turned up a few times. The chain couples TRBV5-1 to TRBJ2-7; 10 bases are a match to TRBD1. Germline V gene lookup returns CDR1 SGHRS and CDR2 YFSETQ. This CDR3 contains 14 residues. With 4 bases clipped from V and 6 bases from J, the junction kept 7 bases outside the gene matches. CDR3 residues: CASSTGQGLVEQYF. In DNA, the CDR3 is TGCGCCAGCAGCACGGGACAGGGGTTAGTCGAGCAGTACTTC.

In regard to this clone: Other nucleotide sequences from this sample produce the same CDR3. This chain connects TRBV5-1 to TRBJ2-3, with a weak D call TRBD2 (6 bases). Germline V lookup: CDR1 SGHRS, CDR2 YFSETQ. There are 15 residues in the CDR3. V was shortened by 4 bases and J by 0 bases, with 12 bases between the two germline ends. CDR3 sequence: CASSPRDSSTDTQYF. The CDR3 DNA follows: TGCGCCAGCAGCCCTCGGGACTCGAGCACAGATACGCAGTATTTT.

In nucleotides, the CDR3 is TGTGCCAGCAGCTTGCGGGGGGCGACCACCGGGGAGCTGTTTTTT. It specifies CASSLRGATTGELFF. The chain links TRBV5-5 to TRBJ2-2; D perhaps matches TRBD2 (7 bases). Trimming cost V 1 base and J 4 bases, with 11 bases left between them. Germline assignment: CDR1 SGHKS and CDR2 YYEKEE (reference sequence). The CDR3 runs to 15 residues.

This clone was seen once. The chain uses TRBV7-8 and TRBJ2-3; TRBD1 is a possible D gene (6 bases). The CDR3 runs 16 residues. V was trimmed by 3 bases and J by 1 base, leaving 14 bases between them. Germline lookup yields CDR1 SGHVS and CDR2 FQNEAQ. Here the CDR3 DNA reads TGTGCCAGCAGCTTCGAAACAGGGACGGGCACAGATACGCAGTATTTT. Translated, it gives CASSFETGTGTDTQYF.

The rearrangement joins TRBV28 to TRBJ1-5, with D possibly TRBD1 on 6 matching bases. CDR1 is MDHEN, CDR2 SYDVKM, per germline. The CDR3 is made up of 16 amino acids. Trimming removed 7 bases from V and 2 bases from J, with 18 bases in between. CDR3 loop: CASIDGGGGGNQPQHF. CDR3 nucleotide sequence: TGTGCCAGCATCGATGGTGGAGGGGGGGGCAATCAGCCCCAGCATTTT.

The CDR3 DNA reads TGCGCCAGCAGCCAAGCATTAGGCGGGGCCAACTATGGCTACACCTTC. This codes for CASSQALGGANYGYTF. The chain recombines TRBV4-3 with TRBJ1-2; a weak D match, TRBD1 (5 bases). The CDR3 has 16 amino acids. Germline CDR1 and CDR2: LGHNA and YSLEER. The V and J ends lost 1 base and 2 bases respectively, with 14 bases between them.

The chain joins TRBV6-5 to TRBJ2-3; possible D gene TRBD1, 6 bases. V lost 7 bases to trimming and J lost 2 bases, with 10 bases between them. Germline CDR1 MNHEY, CDR2 SVGAGI. This CDR3 spans 13 amino acids. The CDR3, as DNA: TGTGCCAGCAAGGACAGCTTCACAGATACGCAGTATTTT. Protein product: CASKDSFTDTQYF.

The chain has TRBV7-2 and TRBJ1-2; 8 bases are a match to TRBD1. This CDR3 has 15 residues. The V and J ends lost 3 bases and 4 bases, in that order; junction bases with no gene match: 7. Germline V CDR1 and CDR2: SGHTA, FQGNSA. The CDR3 region has the DNA TGTGCCAGCAGCTTGCCAGGGGGCTGGATCTATGGCTACACCTTC. Its translation is CASSLPGGWIYGYTF.

The chain recombines TRBV6-1 with TRBJ2-2, with 9 bases aligning to TRBD1. Per germline, CDR1 MNHNS and CDR2 SASEGT. This CDR3 has 15 residues. V shed 4 bases and J 2 bases; nucleotides not matched to a gene: 2. In DNA form, the CDR3 reads TGTGCCAGCAGTGCGGACAGGGGAAACACCGGGGAGCTGTTTTTT. It encodes CASSADRGNTGELFF.

CDR3 sequence reads: CASSPDGLTGAGAVGYTF. CDR3 sequence (DNA): TGTGCCAGCTCACCGGATGGACTGACAGGGGCGGGAGCTGTTGGCTACACCTTC. The rearrangement links TRBV18 to TRBJ1-2, with 8 bases matching TRBD1. The V gene's germline CDR1 is KGHSH and CDR2 LQKENI. The CDR3 has 18 residues. Unmatched junction bases numbered 19, after V lost 3 bases and J lost 7 bases.

V gene TRBV7-3 combines with J gene TRBJ1-1; maybe TRBD1 (5 bases). The CDR3 is made up of 13 amino acids. The V gene's germline CDR1 is SGHTA and CDR2 FQGTGA. Trimming stripped 2 bases from V and 1 base from J, with 5 bases between. The CDR3 DNA follows: TGTGCCAGCAGCTTACAGGGGAACACTGAAGCTTTCTTT. This translates into CASSLQGNTEAFF.

V usage is TRBV28 and J usage is TRBJ1-5; tentatively, D is TRBD1 (5 bases). Trimming removed 2 bases from V and 7 bases from J, with 15 bases in between. The V gene's germline CDR1 is MDHEN and CDR2 SYDVKM. This CDR3 has 15 amino acids. The CDR3 DNA follows: TGTGCCAGCAGTTTAGAAGGGGTGCTACAGCAGCCCCAGCATTTT. The encoded protein is CASSLEGVLQQPQHF. Supplemented by reference TRBV28 and TRBJ1-5, the full variable domain reads DVKVTQSSRYLVKRTGEKVFLECVQDMDHENMFWYRQDPGLGLRLIYFSYDVKMKEKGDIPEGYSVSREKKERFSLILESASTNQTSMYLCASSLEGVLQQPQHFGDGTRLSIL.

The CDR3 region has the DNA TGTGCCAGCAGTGTTGAGGACAACTCTGGAAACACCATATATTTT. Amino acids: CASSVEDNSGNTIYF. J is TRBJ1-3 and V is TRBV6-1, with TRBD1 as a possible D gene (5 bases). Germline assignment: CDR1 MNHNS and CDR2 SASEGT. Trimming took off 4 bases at V and 0 bases at J, with 10 bases between the two ends. The CDR3 has 15 residues.

The chain employs TRBV2 and TRBJ1-4, with D perhaps matching TRBD1 (5 bases). The V and J ends lost 6 bases and 4 bases respectively, with 9 bases between them. From germline, CDR1 is SNHLY and CDR2 FYNNEI. This CDR3 region has 13 residues. This CDR3 reads CASRVRDNEKLFF. Written as DNA, the CDR3 is TGTGCCAGCAGGGTCAGGGATAATGAAAAACTGTTTTTT.

The chain links TRBV2 to TRBJ2-5; 7 nucleotides line up with TRBD1. V trimming: 8 bases; J trimming: 4 bases; junction bases outside the gene matches: 10. The CDR3 runs to 14 residues. CDR1 is SNHLY and CDR2 is FYNNEI in the germline V gene. In DNA form, the CDR3 reads TGTGCCAGCCCACGAAGACAGGGTGGAGAGACCCAGTACTTC. It encodes CASPRRQGGETQYF.